The rows below give T cell receptor beta chains drawn from one sample of a study of response to subunit inactivated influenza vaccine. TCRdb processed the RT-PCR reads anew with MiXCR; each CDR3 protein has one entry. The table records a few hundred thousand distinct CDR3 sequences, 14% of them present only once. The sample in question was PBMCs from blood, obtained approximately 12 days after vaccination. All receptors derive from a man between 50 and 59 years old who received an inactivated influenza vaccine. The CDR3 runs from the conserved cysteine through the conserved F or W. A D gene is named only where the DNA matches it firmly. Size tells how often a clone was seen (once, few, many) or the class of an expanded clone, and some rows leave it out.

V: TRBV5-1; J: TRBJ2-1; D: TRBD1; size: .; DNA: TGCGCCAGCAGCCCACGAGGGGACAGGGGGTACAATGAGCAGTTCTTC; CDR3: CASSPRGDRGYNEQFF
V: TRBV14; J: TRBJ1-1; D: .; size: .; DNA: TGTGCCAGCAGCCAAGTACACCTCCCTGCGAACACTGAAGCTTTCTTT; CDR3: CASSQVHLPANTEAFF
V: TRBV6-2/TRBV6-3; J: TRBJ2-7; D: TRBD1; size: .; DNA: TGTGCCAGCAGTCGGGACAGATTCTACGAGCAGTACTTC; CDR3: CASSRDRFYEQYF
V: TRBV12-3/TRBV12-4; J: TRBJ1-1; D: .; size: .; DNA: TGTGCCAGCAGCCTCCTTCAACCGAACACTGAAGCTTTCTTT; CDR3: CASSLLQPNTEAFF
V: TRBV5-1; J: TRBJ1-2; D: TRBD1; size: many; DNA: TGCGCCAGCAGCGCGGAGGGACAGAGCTATGGCTACACCTTC; CDR3: CASSAEGQSYGYTF
V: TRBV20-1; J: TRBJ2-2; D: TRBD2; size: .; DNA: TGCTGTGCTAGAGAAGTACTAGCGGGGGGGCCGACCACCGGGGAGCTGTTTTTT; CDR3: CCAREVLAGGPTTGELFF
V: TRBV29-1; J: TRBJ1-2; D: .; size: .; DNA: TGCAGCGTCGCTCAAAACCTAGGGCGCGGCTACACCTTC; CDR3: CSVAQNLGRGYTF
V: TRBV5-6; J: TRBJ2-1; D: .; size: .; DNA: TGTGCCAGCAGCTCGGGACCTCTCCAGTTCTTC; CDR3: CASSSGPLQFF
V: TRBV20-1; J: TRBJ2-7; D: .; size: .; DNA: TGCAGTGCTAGAGATCCCCTGGCTTCTACCTACGAGCAGTACTTC; CDR3: CSARDPLASTYEQYF
V: TRBV4-2; J: TRBJ2-1; D: .; size: .; DNA: TGTGCCAGCAGCCCAACGGTTCGAAGTGAGCAGTTCTTC; CDR3: CASSPTVRSEQFF
V: TRBV19; J: TRBJ1-6; D: .; size: once; DNA: TGTGCCAGTAGTATTGACAGGATCTCACCCCTCCACTTT; CDR3: CASSIDRISPLHF
V: TRBV30; J: TRBJ2-7; D: .; size: few; DNA: TGTGCCTGGAGTGTAGTGACGCGGGAGCAGTACTTC; CDR3: CAWSVVTREQYF
V: TRBV28; J: TRBJ2-5; D: .; size: many; DNA: TGTGCCAGCAGTTTTGGCGGGGGCCAGGAGACCCAGTACTTC; CDR3: CASSFGGGQETQYF
V: TRBV4-3; J: TRBJ2-7; D: .; size: .; DNA: TGCGCCAGCAGTCGGACAGCCCAGAGCTCCTACGAGCAGTACTTC; CDR3: CASSRTAQSSYEQYF
V: TRBV28; J: TRBJ2-3; D: TRBD2; size: .; DNA: TGTGCCAGCAGTCCTCTAGCGGGGGCGGCCACAGATACGCAGTATTTT; CDR3: CASSPLAGAATDTQYF
V: TRBV29-1; J: TRBJ1-1; D: .; size: many; DNA: TGCAGCACCAGACAGTTTTTGGACACTGAAGCTTTCTTT; CDR3: CSTRQFLDTEAFF
V: TRBV6-1; J: TRBJ1-4; D: TRBD1; size: .; DNA: TGTGCCAGCAGTGAAAGTTTTTTGTGGACAGGGGAAAAACTGTTTTTT; CDR3: CASSESFLWTGEKLFF
V: TRBV7-2; J: TRBJ2-1; D: TRBD2; size: few; DNA: TGTGCCAGCAGCTTAGCCAGCGGGGGGGTGGCCTACAATGAGCAGTTCTTC; CDR3: CASSLASGGVAYNEQFF
V: TRBV25-1; J: TRBJ2-5; D: .; size: .; DNA: TGTGCCAGCAGTGATATAGTGGGGCCAGAGACCCAGTACTTC; CDR3: CASSDIVGPETQYF
V: TRBV7-9; J: TRBJ1-3; D: .; size: .; DNA: TGTGCCAGCAGCTTTGACCTCGGAAACACCATATATTTT; CDR3: CASSFDLGNTIYF
V: TRBV28; J: TRBJ2-7; D: .; size: few; DNA: TGTGCCAGCAGTTCTGGGGGAGCTGCCATCGAGCAGTACTTC; CDR3: CASSSGGAAIEQYF
V: TRBV4-3; J: TRBJ1-5; D: TRBD1; size: .; DNA: TGCGCCAGCAGCCAGACAGGGGGAATCAATCAGCCCCAGCATTTT; CDR3: CASSQTGGINQPQHF
V: TRBV12-3/TRBV12-4; J: TRBJ2-3; D: .; size: few; DNA: TGTGCCAGCAGTTTAGAAGGGCTGGGGAGCACAGATACGCAGTATTTT; CDR3: CASSLEGLGSTDTQYF
V: TRBV7-2; J: TRBJ2-2; D: .; size: .; DNA: TGTGCCAGCAGCTTAACCAGAGCTGCCGGGGAGCTGTTTTTT; CDR3: CASSLTRAAGELFF
V: TRBV28; J: TRBJ1-2; D: TRBD1; size: few; DNA: TGTGCCAGCAGTTTGGGGACAGGACAGAGCTACACCTTC; CDR3: CASSLGTGQSYTF
V: TRBV7-2; J: TRBJ2-2; D: TRBD2; size: .; DNA: TGTGCCAGCAGCTTAGCCGCCGTCGGCGGGAGGAGTACCGGGGAGCTGTTTTTT; CDR3: CASSLAAVGGRSTGELFF
V: TRBV11-2; J: TRBJ2-3; D: TRBD2; size: few; DNA: TGTGCCAGCAGCTTCTTAGCTAGCGGGACCTTCACAGATACGCAGTATTTT; CDR3: CASSFLASGTFTDTQYF
V: TRBV4-3; J: TRBJ1-6; D: .; size: many; DNA: TGCGCCAGCAGCCAAGATCCACGGTTAAATTCACCCCTCCACTTT; CDR3: CASSQDPRLNSPLHF
V: TRBV7-8; J: TRBJ1-5; D: .; size: few; DNA: TGTGCCAGCAGCCTAGGCGGACCTCTTAGCAATCAGCCCCAGCATTTT; CDR3: CASSLGGPLSNQPQHF
V: TRBV19; J: TRBJ1-2; D: .; size: .; DNA: TGTGCCAGTAGTCCCCCGCTAAGTAACTATGGCTACACCTTC; CDR3: CASSPPLSNYGYTF
V: TRBV5-5; J: TRBJ2-1; D: .; size: few; DNA: TGTGCCAGCAGCTTTAGTCCCCAAGAATACAATGAGCAGTTCTTC; CDR3: CASSFSPQEYNEQFF
V: TRBV7-2; J: TRBJ2-7; D: TRBD1; size: few; DNA: TGTGCCAGCAGCCAACCTGGGACAGGGGACGAGCAGTACTTC; CDR3: CASSQPGTGDEQYF
V: TRBV11-1; J: TRBJ2-7; D: TRBD2; size: .; DNA: TGTGCCAGCAGCCGTTCTAGCGGGTCCTACGAGCAGTACTTC; CDR3: CASSRSSGSYEQYF
V: TRBV20-1; J: TRBJ1-1; D: TRBD1; size: few; DNA: TGCAGTGCTAGAGATCTCAGGGGGGATGAAGCTTTCTTT; CDR3: CSARDLRGDEAFF
V: TRBV11-1; J: TRBJ1-1; D: .; size: .; DNA: TGTGGCAGCAGCTTAACGGACGGAAAAACTGAAGCTTTCTTT; CDR3: CGSSLTDGKTEAFF
V: TRBV10-3; J: TRBJ2-3; D: TRBD2; size: .; DNA: TGTGCCATCAGTGACCCAACTCGGCCACACGGTCCAGCGGGGGTCACAGATACGCAGTATTTT; CDR3: CAISDPTRPHGPAGVTDTQYF
V: TRBV29-1; J: TRBJ2-1; D: TRBD1; size: few; DNA: TGCAGCGTTGGGGTGAAGGGGGCTTTGAATGAGCAGTTCTTC; CDR3: CSVGVKGALNEQFF
V: TRBV11-2; J: TRBJ2-3; D: TRBD2; size: .; DNA: TGTGCCAGCAGCTTAGAGCGTAGGGTGATAGCGGGAGCAGATACGCAGTATTTT; CDR3: CASSLERRVIAGADTQYF
V: TRBV29-1; J: TRBJ1-2; D: .; size: few; DNA: TGCAGCGTTGAATCTCCTCAGGGACATTATGGCTACACCTTC; CDR3: CSVESPQGHYGYTF
V: TRBV7-9; J: TRBJ2-7; D: TRBD1; size: .; DNA: TGTGCCAGCAGCTTAGGTAACAGGGGTTACGAGCAGTACTTC; CDR3: CASSLGNRGYEQYF
V: TRBV2; J: TRBJ1-4; D: .; size: .; DNA: TGTGCCAGCGGGTCACCAACTAATGAAAAACTGTTTTTT; CDR3: CASGSPTNEKLFF
V: TRBV7-8; J: TRBJ2-2; D: TRBD1; size: .; DNA: TGTGCCAGCAGCCCGGGGACAGGGGTTTTGGGCACCGGGGAGCTGTTTTTT; CDR3: CASSPGTGVLGTGELFF
V: TRBV20-1; J: TRBJ1-6; D: .; size: few; DNA: TGCAGTGCTAGACACCGGCGGCTTAACTATAATTCACCCCTCCACTTT; CDR3: CSARHRRLNYNSPLHF
V: TRBV6-5; J: TRBJ2-3; D: .; size: .; DNA: TGTGCCAGCAGTTACCCGGAGGACGGGGCAGATACGCAGTATTTT; CDR3: CASSYPEDGADTQYF
V: TRBV7-9; J: TRBJ1-1; D: .; size: few; DNA: TGTGCCAGCAGCTTCATGGACACTGAAGCTTTCTTT; CDR3: CASSFMDTEAFF
V: TRBV20-1; J: TRBJ1-2; D: .; size: few; DNA: TGCAGTGCCCCATCCGGGGTTGGTGGCTACACCTTC; CDR3: CSAPSGVGGYTF
V: TRBV7-9; J: TRBJ1-4; D: .; size: .; DNA: TGTGCCAGCAGCCCCGGGGCAGGGCCGGGGGAAAAACTGTTTTTT; CDR3: CASSPGAGPGEKLFF
V: TRBV6-2/TRBV6-3; J: TRBJ2-4; D: .; size: .; DNA: TGTGCCAGCAGTTACTCAGGTGGATTCGGCATTCAGTACTTC; CDR3: CASSYSGGFGIQYF
V: TRBV14; J: TRBJ2-2; D: TRBD2; size: few; DNA: TGTGCCAGCAGCCCCTTGATAGCGGGGTCCTACGGGGAGCTGTTTTTT; CDR3: CASSPLIAGSYGELFF
V: TRBV10-3; J: TRBJ1-2; D: TRBD1; size: many; DNA: TGTGCCATCAGCCAGGGGGACACTAACTATGGCTACACCTTC; CDR3: CAISQGDTNYGYTF
V: TRBV6-5; J: TRBJ1-1; D: TRBD1; size: few; DNA: TGTGCCAGCAGTTCCTCCGGGACAGGGAAAGCTGAAGCTTTCTTT; CDR3: CASSSSGTGKAEAFF
V: TRBV7-2; J: TRBJ1-6; D: .; size: .; DNA: TGTGCCAGCAGCTTGTTTTTCGGGACTGAGAATTCACCCCTCCACTTT; CDR3: CASSLFFGTENSPLHF
V: TRBV20-1; J: TRBJ2-1; D: .; size: .; DNA: TGCAGTGCTAGATGGTGGAAGAGCTCCTACAATGAGCAGTTCTTC; CDR3: CSARWWKSSYNEQFF